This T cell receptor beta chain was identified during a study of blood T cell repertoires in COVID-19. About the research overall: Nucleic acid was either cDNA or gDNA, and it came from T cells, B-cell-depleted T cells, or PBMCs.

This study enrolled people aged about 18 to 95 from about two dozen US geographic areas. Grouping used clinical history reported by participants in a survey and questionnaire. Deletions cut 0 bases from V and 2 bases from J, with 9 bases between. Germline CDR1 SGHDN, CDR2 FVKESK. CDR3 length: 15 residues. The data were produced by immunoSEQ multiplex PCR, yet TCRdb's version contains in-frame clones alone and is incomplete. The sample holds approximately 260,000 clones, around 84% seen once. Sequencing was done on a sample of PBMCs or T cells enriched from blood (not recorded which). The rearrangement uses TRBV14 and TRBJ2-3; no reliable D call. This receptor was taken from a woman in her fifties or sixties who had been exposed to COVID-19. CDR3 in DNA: TGTGCCAGCAGCCAAGATCGACATCCCACAGATACGCAGTATTTT. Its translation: CASSQDRHPTDTQYF.